This TCR beta chain was captured by sequencing in a study of T cells in Graves' hyperthyroidism and ophthalmopathy. Background on the study: Before any treatment, at initial diagnosis, peripheral blood was collected.

Amplification of TCR beta CDR3 regions used RNA as the template. The study used the HTBI primer set for a first-round RT-PCR of the TCR CDR3. TCRdb re-called the multiplex PCR reads through MiXCR, storing one row per CDR3 protein. The table shows 300,000 or so distinct CDR3 sequences, with 15% to 20% occurring only once. Study results and caveats: Ophthalmopathy stood apart from stable hyperthyroidism in a 13 V-J model.

Trimming took 6 bases from V and 5 from J, leaving 7 bases between them. This CDR3 contains 11 residues. Newly diagnosed hyperthyroidism, duration under 2 months, in patients aged 18 to 65. Orbital computed tomography, thyroid ultrasound, serum thyroxine and TRAb, and clinical symptoms together informed the diagnoses. A single count supports this clonotype. Its antigen is currently unknown. Sequenced sample: blood. The rearrangement joins TRBV12-3 or TRBV12-4 to TRBJ1-2, with D hard to call. The clonotype was recovered from a woman between 45 and 65 years old with Graves' hyperthyroidism. CDR3 in DNA: TGTGCCAGCAGCTCTATATATGGCTACACCTTC. It is translated as CASSSIYGYTF.